This TCR beta chain was sequenced for a study of a mutant IDH1 vaccine in newly diagnosed glioma. Across the study: Vaccination started 4-6 weeks after radiotherapy alone, or with temozolomide cycles. Before enrollment, patients got radiotherapy alone, temozolomide alone, or mostly the combination.

As to time point: week 35, safety follow-up. Each vaccine dose was 300 ug of mutant IDH1 20-mer peptide, with topical imiquimod. The donors' diagnosis was new WHO grade 3 or 4 astrocytoma that was IDH1-mutant and ATRX-lost. This clone has only one observation. Its target is not known. Assay used: immunoSEQ multiplex PCR; TCRdb lists only in-frame clones, some missing. The sample lists 30,000 or so clones, around 80% occurring once. The source is a woman between 18 and 29 years old with glioma. The sequenced sample was PBMCs, obtained from a glioma patient whose treatment included an IDH1 peptide vaccine.

The CDR3 DNA reads TGTGCCAGTAGTACTAATAGCGGGAGAGCGGGCAATGAGCAGTTCTTC. This gives the protein CASSTNSGRAGNEQFF. The V and J genes are TRBV19 and TRBJ2-1, with 9 bases aligning to TRBD2. This CDR3 contains 16 residues. The V gene's germline CDR1 is LNHDA and CDR2 SQIVND (reference sequence). The V gene end was trimmed by 4 bases and the J gene end by 6 bases; junction bases not matched to a gene: 10.